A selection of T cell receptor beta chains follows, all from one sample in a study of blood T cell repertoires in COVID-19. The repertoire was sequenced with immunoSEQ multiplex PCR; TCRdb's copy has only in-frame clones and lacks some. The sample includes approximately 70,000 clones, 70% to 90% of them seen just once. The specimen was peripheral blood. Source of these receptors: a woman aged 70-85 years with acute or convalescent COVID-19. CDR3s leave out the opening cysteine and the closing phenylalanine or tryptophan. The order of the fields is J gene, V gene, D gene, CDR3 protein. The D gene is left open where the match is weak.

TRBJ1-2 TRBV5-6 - ASSYLAGGNYGYT
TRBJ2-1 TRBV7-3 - ASSLEDLNEQF
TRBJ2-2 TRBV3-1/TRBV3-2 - ASSQILPSSTGELF
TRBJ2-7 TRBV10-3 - AISPPKGGGGQY
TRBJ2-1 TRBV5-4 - ASSRVTENEQF
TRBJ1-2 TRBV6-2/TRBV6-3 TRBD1 ASSNRGRPGGYT
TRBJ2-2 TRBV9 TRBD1 ASSVGQGRTGELF
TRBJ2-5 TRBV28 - ASSLYGRETQY
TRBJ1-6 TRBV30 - AWSDFGTLDNSPLH
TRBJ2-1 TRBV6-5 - ASSRGNEQF
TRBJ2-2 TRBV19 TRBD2 ASSIALAGVGTGELF
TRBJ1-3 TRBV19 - ASSPRLLFGNTIY
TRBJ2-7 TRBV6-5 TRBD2 ASSRLADSSYEQY
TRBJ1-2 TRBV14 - ASSAGPTYGYT
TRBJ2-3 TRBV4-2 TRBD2 ASGSGGNTDTQY
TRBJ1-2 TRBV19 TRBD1 ASFGQDITYGYT
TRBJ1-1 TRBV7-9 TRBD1 ASRSRQGMNTEAF
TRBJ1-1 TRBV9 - ASSVSHGAAEAF
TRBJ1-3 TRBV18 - ASSPEKGRNTIY
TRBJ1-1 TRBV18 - ASLAQGRDTEAF
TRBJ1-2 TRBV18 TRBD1 ASSPGQGAYGYT
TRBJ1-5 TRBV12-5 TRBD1 ASVQGAGNQPQH
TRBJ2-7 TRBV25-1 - ASSGRGSFYEQY
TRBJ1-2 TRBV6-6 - ASSYEQYDYGYT
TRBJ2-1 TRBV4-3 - ASSLGRTGYNEQF
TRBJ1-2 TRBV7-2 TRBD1 ASSLGPTGDGYT
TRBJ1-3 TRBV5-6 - ASSLVAGGSGNTIY
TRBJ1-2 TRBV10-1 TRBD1 ASIFRDRDYGYT
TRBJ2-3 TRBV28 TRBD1 ASSLIGQGATDTQY
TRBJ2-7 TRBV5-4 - ASSLVPGDSYEQY
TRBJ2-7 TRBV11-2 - ASSLALNPMSSYEQY
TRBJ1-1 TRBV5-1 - ASSLGGLLNTEAF
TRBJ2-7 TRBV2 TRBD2 ASSGSGGFSYEQY
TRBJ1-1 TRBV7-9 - ASSSSYSSSEAF
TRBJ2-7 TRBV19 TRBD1 ASSIGTGKLNEQY
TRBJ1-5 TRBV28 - ASSLDRDGNQPQH
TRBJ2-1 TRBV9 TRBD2 ASSVSGGRANEQF
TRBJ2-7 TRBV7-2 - ASSLGPGPTMQY
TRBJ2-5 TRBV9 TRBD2 ASSPASGGAGLRETQY
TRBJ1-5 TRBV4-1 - ASSGRTVNQPQH
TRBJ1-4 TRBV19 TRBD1 ASKNSRQGDEKLF
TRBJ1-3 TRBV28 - ASSPGFGGGTSGNTIY
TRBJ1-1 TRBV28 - ASHLRGDVTEAF
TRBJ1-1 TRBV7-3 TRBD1 ASSLLGQGNTEAF
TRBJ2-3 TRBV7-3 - ASSSELADTQY
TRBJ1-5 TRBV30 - AWSGGQGQPQH
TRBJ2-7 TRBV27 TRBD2 ASTPRGVRAQY
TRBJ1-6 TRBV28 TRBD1 ASSGQGWTYNSPLH
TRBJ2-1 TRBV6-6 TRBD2 ASSYLSGRAGNEQF
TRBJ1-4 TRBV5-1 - ASSLAATGNEKLF
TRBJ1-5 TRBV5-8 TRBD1 ASSLGQGDNQPQH
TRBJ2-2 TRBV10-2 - ASSETRRSQGTGELF
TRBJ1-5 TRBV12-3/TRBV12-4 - ASSWANQPQH
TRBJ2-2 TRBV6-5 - ASSYGYQGTGELF
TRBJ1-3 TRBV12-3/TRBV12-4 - ASTELSGNTIY
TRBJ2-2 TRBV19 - ASSRTLSADTGELF
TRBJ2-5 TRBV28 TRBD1 ASSLTGTGKEETQY